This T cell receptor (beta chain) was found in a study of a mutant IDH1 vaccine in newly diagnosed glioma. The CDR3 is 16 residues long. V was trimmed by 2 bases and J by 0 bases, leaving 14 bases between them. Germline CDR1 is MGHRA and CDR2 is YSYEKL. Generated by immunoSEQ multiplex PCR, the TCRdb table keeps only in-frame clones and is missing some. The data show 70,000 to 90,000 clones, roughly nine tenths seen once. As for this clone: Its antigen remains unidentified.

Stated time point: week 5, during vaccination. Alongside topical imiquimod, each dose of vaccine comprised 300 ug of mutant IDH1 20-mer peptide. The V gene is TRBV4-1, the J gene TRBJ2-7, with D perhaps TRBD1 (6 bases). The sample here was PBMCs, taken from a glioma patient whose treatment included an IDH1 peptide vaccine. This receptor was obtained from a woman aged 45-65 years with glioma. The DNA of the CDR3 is TGCGCCAGCAGCCAAACAGGGCGCCAGGGCTCCTACGAGCAGTACTTC. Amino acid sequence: CASSQTGRQGSYEQYF.